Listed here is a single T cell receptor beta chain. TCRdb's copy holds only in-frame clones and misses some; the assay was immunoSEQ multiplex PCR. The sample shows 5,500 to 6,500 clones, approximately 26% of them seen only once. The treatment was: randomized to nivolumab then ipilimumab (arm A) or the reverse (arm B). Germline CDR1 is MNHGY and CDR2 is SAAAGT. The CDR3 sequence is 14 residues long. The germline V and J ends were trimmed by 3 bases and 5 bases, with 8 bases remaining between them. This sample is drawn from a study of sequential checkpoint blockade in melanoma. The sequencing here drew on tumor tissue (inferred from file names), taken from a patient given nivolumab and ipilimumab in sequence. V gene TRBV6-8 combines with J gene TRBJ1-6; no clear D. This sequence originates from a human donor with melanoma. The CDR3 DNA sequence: TGTGCCAGCAGTTATAGGCAGAATAATTCACCCCTCCACTTT. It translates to CASSYRQNNSPLHF.